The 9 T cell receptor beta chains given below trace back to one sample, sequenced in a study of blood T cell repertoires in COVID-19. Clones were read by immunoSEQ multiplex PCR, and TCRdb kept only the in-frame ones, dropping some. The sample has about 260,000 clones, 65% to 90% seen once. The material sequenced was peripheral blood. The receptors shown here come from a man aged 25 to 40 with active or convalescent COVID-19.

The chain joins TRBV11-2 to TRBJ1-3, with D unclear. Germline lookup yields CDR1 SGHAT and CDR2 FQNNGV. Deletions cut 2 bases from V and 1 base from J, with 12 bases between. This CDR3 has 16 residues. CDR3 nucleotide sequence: TGTGCCAGCAGCTTATTTACCGGAGGGTCTGGAAACACCATATATTTT. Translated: CASSLFTGGSGNTIYF.

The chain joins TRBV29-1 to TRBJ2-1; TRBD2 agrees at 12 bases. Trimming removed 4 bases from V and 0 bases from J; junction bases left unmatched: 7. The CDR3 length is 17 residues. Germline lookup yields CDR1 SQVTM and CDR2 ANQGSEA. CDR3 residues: CSVVLAGGPISYNEQFF. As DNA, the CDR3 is TGCAGCGTTGTCCTAGCGGGGGGGCCCATCTCCTACAATGAGCAGTTCTTC.

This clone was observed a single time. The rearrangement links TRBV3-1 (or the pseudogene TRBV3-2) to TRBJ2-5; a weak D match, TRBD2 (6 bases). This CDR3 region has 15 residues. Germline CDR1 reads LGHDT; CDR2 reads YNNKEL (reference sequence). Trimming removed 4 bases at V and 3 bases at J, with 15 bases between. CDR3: CASSPRGGGEETQYF. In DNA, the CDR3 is TGTGCCAGCAGCCCCCGGGGAGGCGGGGAAGAGACCCAGTACTTC.

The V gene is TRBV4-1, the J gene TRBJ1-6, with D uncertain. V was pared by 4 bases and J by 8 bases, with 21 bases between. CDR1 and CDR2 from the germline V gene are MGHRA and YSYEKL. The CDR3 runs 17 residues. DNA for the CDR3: TGCGCCAGCAGCCCTCACAGCGGACGGGCCCGGTATTCACCCCTCCACTTT. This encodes CASSPHSGRARYSPLHF.

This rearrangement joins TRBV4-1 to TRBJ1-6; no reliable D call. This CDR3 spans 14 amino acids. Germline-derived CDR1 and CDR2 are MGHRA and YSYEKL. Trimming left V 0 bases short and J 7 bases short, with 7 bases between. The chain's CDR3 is CASSQDDGNSPLHF. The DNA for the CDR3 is TGCGCCAGCAGCCAAGACGATGGCAATTCACCCCTCCACTTT.

Here the CDR3 reads CASSALQGEETQYF. DNA for the CDR3: TGTGCCAGCAGCGCGTTACAGGGGGAAGAGACCCAGTACTTC. The chain employs TRBV9 and TRBJ2-5; 8 bases align to TRBD1. V lost 3 bases to trimming and J lost 3 bases; unmatched junction nucleotides: 4. This CDR3 spans 14 amino acids. CDR1 and CDR2 (germline): SGDLS, YYNGEE. Variable domain in full (rest from reference TRBV9 and TRBJ2-5): DSGVTQTPKHLITATGQRVTLRCSPRSGDLSVYWYQQSLDQGLQFLIQYYNGEERAKGNILERFSAQQFPDLHSELNLSSLELGDSALYFCASSALQGEETQYFGPGTRLLVL.

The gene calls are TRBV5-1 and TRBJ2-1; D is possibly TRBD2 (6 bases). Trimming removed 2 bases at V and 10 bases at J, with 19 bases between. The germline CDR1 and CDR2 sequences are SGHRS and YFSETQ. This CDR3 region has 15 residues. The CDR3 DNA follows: TGCGCCAGCAGCTTACCGGGAGCTGGGACTGCGGAGCAGTTCTTC. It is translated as CASSLPGAGTAEQFF.

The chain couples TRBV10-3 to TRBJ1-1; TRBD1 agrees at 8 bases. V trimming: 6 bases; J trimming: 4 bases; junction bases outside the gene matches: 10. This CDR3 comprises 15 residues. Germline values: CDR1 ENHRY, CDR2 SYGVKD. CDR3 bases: TGTGCCATCAGCCCGACAGGGGCTTTCCCCACTGAAGCTTTCTTT. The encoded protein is CAISPTGAFPTEAFF.

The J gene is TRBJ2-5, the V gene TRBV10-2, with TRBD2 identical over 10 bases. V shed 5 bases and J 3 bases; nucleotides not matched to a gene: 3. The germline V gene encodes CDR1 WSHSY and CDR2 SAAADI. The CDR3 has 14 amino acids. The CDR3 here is CASSIAGGEETQYF. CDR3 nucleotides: TGCGCCAGCAGTATAGCGGGGGGAGAAGAGACCCAGTACTTC.